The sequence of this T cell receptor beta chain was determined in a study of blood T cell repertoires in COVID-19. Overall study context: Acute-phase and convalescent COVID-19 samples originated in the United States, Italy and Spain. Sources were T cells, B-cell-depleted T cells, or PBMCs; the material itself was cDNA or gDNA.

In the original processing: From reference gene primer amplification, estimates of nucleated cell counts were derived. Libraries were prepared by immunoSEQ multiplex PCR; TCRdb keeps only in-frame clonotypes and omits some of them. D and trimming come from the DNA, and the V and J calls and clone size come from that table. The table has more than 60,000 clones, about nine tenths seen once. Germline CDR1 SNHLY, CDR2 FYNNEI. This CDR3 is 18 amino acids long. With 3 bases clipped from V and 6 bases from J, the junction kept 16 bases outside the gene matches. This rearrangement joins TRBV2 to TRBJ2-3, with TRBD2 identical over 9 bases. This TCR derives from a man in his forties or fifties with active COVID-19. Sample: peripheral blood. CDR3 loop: CASSELGGGRVFEDTQYF. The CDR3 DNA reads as TGTGCCAGCAGTGAGCTCGGTGGCGGGAGGGTTTTCGAGGATACGCAGTATTTT. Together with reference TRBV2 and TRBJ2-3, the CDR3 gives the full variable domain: EPEVTQTPSHQVTQMGQEVILRCVPISNHLYFYWYRQILGQKVEFLVSFYNNEISEKSEIFDDQFSVERPDGSNFTLKIRSTKLEDSAMYFCASSELGGGRVFEDTQYFGPGTRLTVL.